The 30 T cell receptor beta chains below were found in one sample sequenced in a study of cytomegalovirus exposure and HLA in healthy donors. Amplification used 60 Vbeta primers and 13 Jbeta primers. Measured with immunoSEQ multiplex PCR; TCRdb has only the in-frame clones, and not every one. The repertoire includes roughly 160,000 clones, roughly 80% of them detected once, and about 4% sits in the top ten. The sample was PBMCs. The receptors here all came from a young man in good health and CMV-seropositive.

This chain connects TRBV28 to TRBJ2-7, with TRBD1 as a possible D gene (5 bases). Germline V gene sequence: CDR1 MDHEN, CDR2 SYDVKM. The CDR3 totals 14 residues. V was clipped by 3 bases and J by 2 bases, with 11 bases between them. The CDR3 nucleotides are TGTGCCAGCAGTTTTAGGACAATGACCTACGAGCAGTACTTC. Encoded protein: CASSFRTMTYEQYF.

This clone has just a few counts. Here the CDR3 reads CASSEGGRSAEAFF. The CDR3 nucleotides read TGTGCCAGCAGCGAAGGGGGCCGCAGTGCGGAAGCTTTCTTT. The rearrangement uses TRBV7-9 and TRBJ1-1; TRBD1 matches 7 bases. CDR1 is SEHNR, CDR2 FQNEAQ, per germline (reference sequence). CDR3 length equals 14 residues. Unmatched junction bases numbered 11, after V lost 5 bases and J lost 8 bases.

The chain has TRBV2 and TRBJ2-7; 7 nucleotides agree with TRBD1. The J segment lost 3 bases and the V segment lost 4 bases, leaving 6 bases of the junction unmatched. This CDR3 is 14 amino acids long. Germline V gene data show CDR1 as SNHLY and CDR2 as FYNNEI. This CDR3 reads CASSGGQFVYEQYF. The CDR3 coding sequence is TGTGCCAGCAGTGGGGGACAGTTTGTCTACGAGCAGTACTTC.

This chain links TRBV30 with TRBJ1-1; unclear D gene. V was pared by 3 bases and J by 5 bases, with 13 bases between. The CDR3 loop spans 13 amino acids. CDR1 is GTSNPN, CDR2 SVGIG, per germline (reference sequence). CDR3 loop: CAWSPRGDTEAFF. CDR3 sequence (DNA): TGTGCCTGGAGCCCGAGAGGCGATACTGAAGCTTTCTTT.

The chain uses TRBV11-1 and TRBJ1-2, with D perhaps TRBD1 (6 bases). Trimming left V 5 bases short and J 5 bases short, with 18 bases between. The CDR3 sequence is 15 residues long. The V gene's germline CDR1 is SGHAT and CDR2 FQDESV (reference sequence). The CDR3 nucleotides read TGTGCCAGCAGCCTCGGGGGGCCTGACTGGTATGGCTACACCTTC. Residues: CASSLGGPDWYGYTF.

The chain links TRBV5-1 to TRBJ1-2, with unresolved D. The germline V gene has CDR1 SGHRS and CDR2 YFSETQ. V dropped 6 bases and J dropped 0 bases, with 15 bases sitting between them. The CDR3 covers 15 residues. The CDR3 region is CASKEGSQANYGYTF. The CDR3 coding sequence is TGCGCCAGCAAGGAGGGTAGCCAAGCTAACTATGGCTACACCTTC.

This clone came up a few times. This chain connects TRBV5-1 to TRBJ2-7, with 9 bases lining up with TRBD1. V trimming: 0 bases; J trimming: 6 bases; junction bases outside the gene matches: 10. The germline V gene encodes CDR1 SGHRS and CDR2 YFSETQ. The CDR3 consists of 16 residues. The CDR3 is CASSLAIAGQGSEQYF. In DNA form, the CDR3 reads TGCGCCAGCAGCTTGGCCATTGCGGGACAGGGATCCGAGCAGTACTTC.

The genes are TRBV7-9 and TRBJ2-7; D is unresolved. Germline assignment: CDR1 SEHNR and CDR2 FQNEAQ (reference sequence). The CDR3 totals 15 residues. V gave up 4 bases and J gave up 2 bases, with 15 bases separating them. The CDR3 is CASSSTDLWAYEQYF. CDR3 nucleotides: TGTGCCAGCAGCTCTACAGACCTCTGGGCCTACGAGCAGTACTTC.

Notes on this clone: Its ends do not fully match the called genes, so a read error is possible. The V call is TRBV4-2, the J call TRBJ1-6, with 7 bases fitting TRBD1. Per germline, CDR1 LGHNA and CDR2 YNFKEQ. The CDR3 has 15 residues. CDR3 sequence reads: CASCQARGRNSPFHF. The CDR3 DNA reads as TGTGCCAGCTGCCAAGCCAGGGGGAGGAATTCACCCTTCCACTTT.

This clone was detected once. This chain links TRBV7-9 with TRBJ2-2; 9 positions match TRBD1. CDR1 is SEHNR, CDR2 FQNEAQ, per germline (reference sequence). There are 15 residues in the CDR3. The V and J ends lost 6 bases and 7 bases, in that order; junction bases with no gene match: 9. DNA of the CDR3: TGTGCCAGCAGGAGACGGACAGGGGACGGCGGGGAGCTGTTTTTT. Translated: CASRRRTGDGGELFF.

The chain recombines TRBV19 with TRBJ2-5, with a tentative D call TRBD2 (6 bases). Germline V gene lookup returns CDR1 LNHDA and CDR2 SQIVND (reference sequence). Trimming left V 8 bases short and J 2 bases short, with 18 bases between. CDR3 length: 15 amino acids. Written as DNA, the CDR3 is TGTGCCAGTCACCAAGCCGGGCGGGGACAAGAGACCCAGTACTTC. Protein sequence: CASHQAGRGQETQYF.

The chain employs TRBV18 and TRBJ2-1; D not resolved. Germline CDR1 reads KGHSH; CDR2 reads LQKENI. This CDR3 is 13 amino acids long. Trimming left V 2 bases short and J 6 bases short, with 8 bases between. The CDR3 sequence is CASSPGRINEQFF. Written as DNA, the CDR3 is TGTGCCAGCTCACCAGGTAGAATCAATGAGCAGTTCTTC.

The CDR3 reads CASSDRGNTEAFF. In DNA form, the CDR3 reads TGTGCCAGCAGTGACAGGGGGAACACTGAAGCTTTCTTT. This chain uses TRBV2 with TRBJ1-1, with a weak D call TRBD1 (6 bases). The CDR3 length is 13 residues. Deletions cut 3 bases from V and 1 base from J, with 6 bases between. Per the germline V gene, CDR1 is SNHLY and CDR2 is FYNNEI.

V and J are TRBV6-1 and TRBJ2-7, with D perhaps TRBD1 (6 bases). The CDR3 covers 13 residues. CDR1 and CDR2 from the germline V gene are MNHNS and SASEGT. The V gene lost 6 bases and the J gene lost 7 bases, with 16 bases spanning the gap. In DNA form, the CDR3 reads TGTGCCAGCAGCGCCAGGGGAATCCGGGAGCAGTACTTC. Its translation is CASSARGIREQYF.

The rearrangement links TRBV9 to TRBJ1-1, with 9 bases identical to TRBD1. V shed 4 bases, J shed 5 bases, and the junction held 6 bases outside the gene matches. The CDR3 sequence is 14 residues long. CDR1 and CDR2 (germline): SGDLS, YYNGEE. CDR3 nucleotide sequence: TGTGCCAGCAGCACCGCGGGACAGGGTACTGAAGCTTTCTTT. This sequence encodes CASSTAGQGTEAFF.

V and J are TRBV30 and TRBJ1-6; 10 nucleotides line up with TRBD1. V lost 1 base to trimming and J lost 4 bases; unmatched junction nucleotides: 7. The CDR3 contains 17 residues. CDR1 is GTSNPN, CDR2 SVGIG, per germline (reference sequence). As DNA, the CDR3 is TGTGCCTGGAGTGCGACGAGGGACAGGGGATATAATTCACCCCTCCACTTT. Its protein product is CAWSATRDRGYNSPLHF.

The chain has TRBV19 and TRBJ2-7, with TRBD1 as a possible D gene (5 bases). The CDR3 totals 14 residues. Germline CDR1 is LNHDA and CDR2 is SQIVND (reference sequence). V was cut by 1 base and J by 3 bases, with 10 bases left in between. CDR3 amino acids: CASSIGGASYEQYF. DNA for the CDR3: TGTGCCAGTAGTATAGGGGGCGCGAGCTACGAGCAGTACTTC.

The rearrangement uses TRBV4-1 and TRBJ2-7; 11 bases map to TRBD2. Germline V CDR1 and CDR2: MGHRA, YSYEKL. Trimming at V came to 3 bases and at J to 6 bases, leaving 10 bases not matched to a gene. The CDR3 extends over 16 amino acids. The CDR3 sequence: CASSQSTSGVWLEQYF. Written as DNA, the CDR3 is TGCGCCAGCAGCCAGTCGACTAGCGGGGTTTGGCTCGAGCAGTACTTC.

The J gene is TRBJ2-7, the V gene TRBV5-3, with 8 bases that match TRBD2. TRBV5-3 is reported as an ORF; its role is uncertain. The CDR3 sequence is 14 residues long. The V segment lost 3 bases and the J segment 6 bases; nucleotides outside the gene matches: 8. The DNA for the CDR3 is TGTGCCAGAAGCTGCGGGGGGCCCAGGTTCGAGCAGTACTTC. As protein: CARSCGGPRFEQYF.

The chain joins TRBV14 to TRBJ1-4; D is unresolved. V was trimmed by 1 base and J by 15 bases, leaving 12 bases between them. The CDR3 consists of 12 residues. Germline-derived CDR1 and CDR2 are SGHDN and FVKESK. The CDR3: CASSQGGRVMFF. In DNA form, the CDR3 reads TGTGCCAGCAGCCAAGGAGGTCGGGTAATGTTTTTT.

The chain joins TRBV7-9 to TRBJ2-3; 7 bases are shared with TRBD1. After removal of 5 bases from V and 0 bases from J, the junction contained 8 bases not matched to a gene. Germline V gene lookup returns CDR1 SEHNR and CDR2 FQNEAQ (reference sequence). This CDR3 is built from 16 residues. The CDR3 nucleotides are TGTGCCAGCAGCCCCGGGACAGCCTATAGCACAGATACGCAGTATTTT. Amino acid sequence: CASSPGTAYSTDTQYF.

The rearrangement uses TRBV5-6 and TRBJ2-5; the match to TRBD1 covers 11 bases. V dropped 2 bases and J dropped 2; count of bases not matched to a gene: 2. The CDR3 runs 15 residues. The germline gives CDR1 SGHDT, CDR2 YYEEEE. The CDR3 coding sequence is TGTGCCAGCAGCTTCTGGGACAGGGGGCAAGAGACCCAGTACTTC. This sequence encodes CASSFWDRGQETQYF.

The table lists this clone with a few counts. The chain combines TRBV27 with TRBJ2-6; possible D gene TRBD2, 6 bases. The CDR3 has 18 amino acids. V was shortened by 5 bases and J by 0 bases, with 17 bases between the two germline ends. CDR1 is MNHEY and CDR2 is SMNVEV in the germline V gene (reference sequence). The CDR3 DNA is TGTGCCAGCAGTCTGGGAGGCAGGGCCACCTCTGGGGCCAACGTCCTGACTTTC. Protein product: CASSLGGRATSGANVLTF. Drawing the rest from reference TRBV27 and TRBJ2-6, the complete variable domain is EAQVTQNPRYLITVTGKKLTVTCSQNMNHEYMSWYRQDPGLGLRQIYYSMNVEVTDKGDVPEGYKVSRKEKRNFPLILESPSPNQTSLYFCASSLGGRATSGANVLTFGAGSRLTVL.

The rearrangement joins TRBV9 to TRBJ1-3; no firm D call. V was shortened by 0 bases and J by 2 bases, with 9 bases between the two germline ends. The germline CDR1 and CDR2 sequences are SGDLS and YYNGEE. CDR3 size: 15 residues. CDR3 loop: CASSVAGSTGNTIYF. In DNA, the CDR3 is TGTGCCAGCAGCGTAGCAGGCAGCACTGGAAACACCATATATTTT. Looking up the rest from reference TRBV9 and TRBJ1-3 gives the full variable domain: DSGVTQTPKHLITATGQRVTLRCSPRSGDLSVYWYQQSLDQGLQFLIQYYNGEERAKGNILERFSAQQFPDLHSELNLSSLELGDSALYFCASSVAGSTGNTIYFGEGSWLTVV.

This clone was seen more than once but under ten times. DNA for the CDR3: TGCAGCGTTACAGGGGAGTTGACTGAAGCTTTCTTT. Translation gives CSVTGELTEAFF. The rearrangement uses TRBV29-1 and TRBJ1-1; 7 bases agree with TRBD1. V trimming: 5 bases; J trimming: 5 bases; junction bases outside the gene matches: 5. The CDR3 length is 12 residues. Germline V gene data show CDR1 as SQVTM and CDR2 as ANQGSEA.

The chain has TRBV7-6 and TRBJ1-1; weak D call: TRBD1 (5 bases). Germline-derived CDR1 and CDR2 are SGHVS and FNYEAQ. V dropped 1 base and J dropped 5 bases, with 14 bases sitting between them. The CDR3 loop spans 15 amino acids. The CDR3 region has the DNA TGTGCCAGCAGCTTAGAAGCCGGGACTTTGACTGAAGCTTTCTTT. This sequence encodes CASSLEAGTLTEAFF.

The J gene is TRBJ1-6, the V gene TRBV28; D gene ambiguous. CDR3 length: 14 amino acids. With 3 bases removed from V and 3 bases from J, the gap between germline ends came to 6 bases. Germline CDR1 and CDR2: MDHEN and SYDVKM. This CDR3 reads CASSFPGYNSPLHF. CDR3 in DNA: TGTGCCAGCAGTTTCCCGGGCTATAATTCACCCCTCCACTTT. The full variable domain, its missing parts supplied by reference TRBV28 and TRBJ1-6, is DVKVTQSSRYLVKRTGEKVFLECVQDMDHENMFWYRQDPGLGLRLIYFSYDVKMKEKGDIPEGYSVSREKKERFSLILESASTNQTSMYLCASSFPGYNSPLHFGNGTRLTVT.

The chain uses TRBV28 and TRBJ2-5; D uncertain. With 7 bases removed from V and 6 bases from J, the gap between germline ends came to 15 bases. The germline V gene has CDR1 MDHEN and CDR2 SYDVKM. There are 13 residues in the CDR3. This CDR3 reads CASTTYDRQTQYF. CDR3 DNA: TGTGCCAGCACGACATATGACCGACAGACCCAGTACTTC.

The chain has TRBV6-4 and TRBJ2-1; D is possibly TRBD1 (5 bases). CDR3 length: 11 residues. Trimming cost V 6 bases and J 5 bases, with 5 bases left between them. The germline gives CDR1 MRHNA, CDR2 SNTAGT. The CDR3 region is CASRGDNEQFF. The CDR3 DNA reads TGTGCCAGCAGAGGGGACAATGAGCAGTTCTTC.

The V and J genes are TRBV10-3 and TRBJ1-5, with TRBD1 matching over 7 bases. CDR3 length: 15 residues. Germline values: CDR1 ENHRY, CDR2 SYGVKD. J was trimmed by 3 bases and V by 4 bases; bases with no gene match: 6. The CDR3 DNA follows: TGTGCCATCAGTGGAGAGACAGGGCCCAATCAGCCCCAGCATTTT. Its protein is CAISGETGPNQPQHF.